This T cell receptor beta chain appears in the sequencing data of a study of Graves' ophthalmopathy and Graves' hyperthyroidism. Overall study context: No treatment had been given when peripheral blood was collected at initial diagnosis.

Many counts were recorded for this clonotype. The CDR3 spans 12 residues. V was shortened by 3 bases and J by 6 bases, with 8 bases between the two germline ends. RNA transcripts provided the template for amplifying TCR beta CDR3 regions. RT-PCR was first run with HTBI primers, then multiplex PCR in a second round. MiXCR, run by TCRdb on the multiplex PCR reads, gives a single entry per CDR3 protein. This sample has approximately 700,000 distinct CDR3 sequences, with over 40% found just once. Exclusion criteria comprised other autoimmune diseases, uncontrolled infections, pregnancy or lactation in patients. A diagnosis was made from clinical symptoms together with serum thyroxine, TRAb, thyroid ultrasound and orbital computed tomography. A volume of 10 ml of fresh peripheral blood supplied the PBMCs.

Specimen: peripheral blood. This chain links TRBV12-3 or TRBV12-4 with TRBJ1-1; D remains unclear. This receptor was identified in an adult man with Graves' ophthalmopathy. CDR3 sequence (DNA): TGTGCCAGCAGTTTTGTCCAGGCTGAAGCTTTCTTT. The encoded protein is CASSFVQAEAFF.